The T cell receptor (beta chain) under discussion was sequenced for a study of T-cell memory formation after mild COVID-19. Study at large: TCR clusters mostly belonged to single donors.

TCRdb independently ran MiXCR on the 5' RACE reads; one entry per CDR3 protein. The profile covers approximately 490,000 distinct CDR3 sequences, with roughly 22% appearing a single time and around 12% taken by the ten largest. This clonotype has only a few counts. Its antigen is not known. Study results and limitations: Pre-infection memory held some responding clones, suggesting pre-existing cross-reactive T cells responded. Contracting clones from day 15 to 85 showed balanced CD4/CD8; later expanders favored CD4+.

The CDR3 totals 12 residues. In germline, CDR1 is LNHNV, CDR2 YYDKDF (reference sequence). Trimming pared 3 bases from V and 9 bases from J, leaving 6 bases between. The receptor was isolated from an adult woman who had mild COVID-19 (a few samples of this study predate the infection). Cell type and time point are not known. The V gene is TRBV15, the J gene TRBJ1-6; D not resolved. Sequenced sample: PBMCs or a T cell subset sorted from them (not recorded which). The CDR3 loop is CATSSYGSPLHF. CDR3 nucleotide sequence: TGTGCCACCAGCAGCTACGGTTCACCCCTCCACTTT. Drawing the rest from reference TRBV15 and TRBJ1-6, the complete variable domain is DAMVIQNPRYQVTQFGKPVTLSCSQTLNHNVMYWYQQKSSQAPKLLFHYYDKDFNNEADTPDNFQSRRPNTSFCFLDIRSPGLGDTAMYLCATSSYGSPLHFGNGTRLTVT.